The 30 T cell receptor beta chains listed next were all sequenced from one sample in a study of CD8 T cells in Susac syndrome. Reverse transcription of about 0.5 to 1 ug RNA used random hexamers. Each CDR3 protein is one row after TCRdb ran MiXCR on the immunoSEQ multiplex PCR reads. The sample includes over 350,000 distinct CDR3 sequences, roughly 85% of them seen just once. Sequenced material: CD8+ T cells from PBMCs. These receptors all stem from a human donor with multiple sclerosis.

This sequence joins TRBV19 and TRBJ2-1, with TRBD1 identical over 9 bases. V was pared by 3 bases and J by 8 bases, with 11 bases of the junction left unmatched. CDR3 length: 16 residues. Germline values: CDR1 LNHDA, CDR2 SQIVND (reference sequence). The CDR3 nucleotides are TGTGCCAGTAGTATGGCGGGACAGGGCTCAGCAGATGAGCAGTTCTTC. This encodes CASSMAGQGSADEQFF. The whole variable domain, filled in from reference TRBV19 and TRBJ2-1, reads DGGITQSPKYLFRKEGQNVTLSCEQNLNHDAMYWYRQDPGQGLRLIYYSQIVNDFQKGDIAEGYSVSREKKESFPLTVTSAQKNPTAFYLCASSMAGQGSADEQFFGPGTRLTVL.

The chain combines TRBV7-3 with TRBJ2-1, with 8 bases matching TRBD1. The ends lost 5 bases at V and 2 bases at J; junction bases unmatched: 11. The germline CDR1 and CDR2 sequences are SGHTA and FQGTGA. The CDR3 length is 17 residues. CDR3 sequence: CASSLKPDRGPYNEQFF. The CDR3 DNA reads TGTGCCAGCAGCCTGAAACCCGACAGGGGACCCTACAATGAGCAGTTCTTC.

The chain links TRBV7-9 to TRBJ2-3, with 7 bases lining up with TRBD2. The V segment lost 1 base and the J segment 4 bases; nucleotides outside the gene matches: 5. Germline-derived CDR1 and CDR2 are SEHNR and FQNEAQ (reference sequence). CDR3 size: 15 residues. The CDR3, as DNA: TGTGCCAGCAGCTTAGTTAGCGGGCCCCCAGATACGCAGTATTTT. Its translation: CASSLVSGPPDTQYF.

A single count supports this clonotype. The genes are TRBV29-1 and TRBJ1-2; weak D call: TRBD1 (6 bases). Per the germline V gene, CDR1 is SQVTM and CDR2 is ANQGSEA. The CDR3 is 13 amino acids. Trimming shortened V by 5 bases and J by 4 bases, and 14 bases separated the two germline ends. The CDR3 is CSVSGDSSYGYTF. The CDR3 DNA follows: TGCAGCGTTTCAGGGGATTCCTCCTATGGCTACACCTTC.

This chain joins TRBV6-5 and TRBJ2-7; 8 bases align to TRBD1. Trimming took 0 bases from V and 2 from J; bases not matched to a gene: 9. This CDR3 has 17 amino acids. Per germline, CDR1 MNHEY and CDR2 SVGAGI. CDR3 sequence: CASSYSNPGQVTYEQYF. The CDR3 DNA sequence: TGTGCCAGCAGTTACTCCAATCCGGGACAGGTGACCTACGAGCAGTACTTC.

The chain carries TRBV7-2 and TRBJ2-7; tentatively, D is TRBD1 or TRBD2 (5 bases each). The germline gives CDR1 SGHTA, CDR2 FQGNSA. This CDR3 has 15 residues. V shed 5 bases and J shed 3 bases, with 17 bases lying between them. The CDR3 is CASSTHPGANYEQYF. The DNA of the CDR3 is TGTGCCAGCAGCACACACCCCGGGGCCAACTACGAGCAGTACTTC. Full variable domain (remainder filled in from reference TRBV7-2 and TRBJ2-7): GAGVSQSPSNKVTEKGKDVELRCDPISGHTALYWYRQSLGQGLEFLIYFQGNSAPDKSGLPSDRFSAERTGGSVSTLTIQRTQQEDSAVYLCASSTHPGANYEQYFGPGTRLTVT.

The chain links TRBV27 to TRBJ1-1; no definite D call. V was clipped by 3 bases and J by 0 bases, with 8 bases between them. CDR3 length: 14 residues. CDR1 is MNHEY and CDR2 is SMNVEV in the germline V gene (reference sequence). CDR3 nucleotide sequence: TGTGCCAGCAGTTTGGTCCCCATGAACACTGAAGCTTTCTTT. It codes for CASSLVPMNTEAFF.

This clonotype was detected a few times. CDR3 DNA: TGTGCCAGCAGCTTAGCGGAGGGCCCCGGGGAGCTGTTTTTT. Translation: CASSLAEGPGELFF. This chain connects TRBV7-2 to TRBJ2-2, with a tentative D call TRBD2 (6 bases). The CDR3 has 14 amino acids. Germline V gene data show CDR1 as SGHTA and CDR2 as FQGNSA. V lost 0 bases, J lost 6 bases, and 8 bases lay in between.

The chain links TRBV12-3 or TRBV12-4 to TRBJ1-1, with D possibly being TRBD1 (5 bases). V was pared by 4 bases and J by 1 base, with 13 bases between. The CDR3 consists of 15 residues. CDR3 coding DNA: TGTGCCAGCAGTTCGACAGTATGGACGAACACTGAAGCTTTCTTT. It encodes CASSSTVWTNTEAFF.

This sequence joins TRBV18 and TRBJ1-4; the D gene is possibly TRBD1 (6 bases). Looked up from germline, CDR1 is KGHSH and CDR2 is LQKENI. V lost 1 base and J lost 6, with 9 bases in between. The CDR3 runs 14 residues. The CDR3 bases are TGTGCCAGCTCACCACTACAGGGTGATGAAAAACTGTTTTTT. The encoded protein is CASSPLQGDEKLFF.

V and J are TRBV15 and TRBJ1-1; no definite D call. The CDR3 is 15 amino acids. The ends were cut back, 0 bases at V and 3 bases at J, with 11 bases in the middle. Germline CDR1 LNHNV, CDR2 YYDKDF (reference sequence). The CDR3 nucleotides read TGTGCCACCAGCAGAGATCAACAGAGATACACTGAAGCTTTCTTT. Translated: CATSRDQQRYTEAFF.

This clonotype came up a few times. The rearrangement joins TRBV28 to TRBJ2-7; 8 positions agree with TRBD2. With 6 bases clipped from V and 0 bases from J, the junction kept 7 bases outside the gene matches. CDR1 is MDHEN and CDR2 is SYDVKM in the germline V gene. The CDR3 length is 15 residues. Here the CDR3 DNA reads TGTGCCAGCAGCCCAACTAGCGGCCTCTCCTACGAGCAGTACTTC. Encoded protein: CASSPTSGLSYEQYF.

The J gene is TRBJ1-1, the V gene TRBV6-5; D uncertain. The V end lost 3 bases, the J end lost 0 bases, and 17 bases lay between the germline ends. The germline V gene encodes CDR1 MNHEY and CDR2 SVGAGI. CDR3 size: 17 residues. CDR3 DNA: TGTGCCAGCAGTTATGGGAGACCTGCGATTATGAACACTGAAGCTTTCTTT. It specifies CASSYGRPAIMNTEAFF.

This clonotype was recorded once. This sequence joins TRBV4-1 and TRBJ2-1; D possibly corresponds to TRBD1 (6 bases). Germline CDR1 reads MGHRA; CDR2 reads YSYEKL. CDR3 length equals 14 residues. V gave up 4 bases and J gave up 4 bases, with 11 bases separating them. The CDR3 here is CASSRSTGYNEQFF. The DNA for the CDR3 is TGCGCCAGCAGCCGCTCGACAGGTTACAATGAGCAGTTCTTC.

V is TRBV12-3 or TRBV12-4 and J is TRBJ2-7, with D perhaps matching TRBD2 (6 bases). V lost 2 bases to trimming and J lost 6 bases, with 11 bases between them. This CDR3 spans 13 amino acids. The CDR3 is CASSLRGTSEQYF. As DNA, the CDR3 is TGTGCCAGCAGTTTACGGGGGACCTCCGAGCAGTACTTC.

The V call is TRBV6-1, the J call TRBJ2-1; D call uncertain. The CDR3 totals 16 residues. The V gene lost 6 bases and the J gene lost 2 bases, with 17 bases spanning the gap. Germline V gives CDR1 MNHNS, CDR2 SASEGT. This CDR3 is CASSLTQAQPYNEQFF. CDR3 coding DNA: TGTGCCAGCAGCCTGACTCAAGCTCAACCCTACAATGAGCAGTTCTTC.

The chain recombines TRBV6-1 with TRBJ1-2, with a tentative D call TRBD1 (5 bases). Trimming pared 2 bases from V and 4 bases from J, leaving 8 bases between. This CDR3 spans 13 amino acids. Germline V gene data show CDR1 as MNHNS and CDR2 as SASEGT. CDR3 sequence: CASSESGGYGYTF. As DNA, the CDR3 is TGTGCCAGCAGTGAATCGGGGGGCTATGGCTACACCTTC.

The genes are TRBV20-1 and TRBJ1-2; TRBD1 might be the D (6 bases). Trimming removed 5 bases at V and 3 bases at J, with 16 bases between. Germline V gene sequence: CDR1 DFQATT, CDR2 SNEGSKA (reference sequence). This CDR3 comprises 14 residues. Here the CDR3 DNA reads TGCAGTGCTCTTGAACAGGGAAATTACTATGGCTACACCTTC. It is translated as CSALEQGNYYGYTF.

This clonotype was seen a few times. The CDR3 DNA reads as TGTGCCAGCACCTTAGGGGGGACCCAGTACTTC. Translation gives CASTLGGTQYF. V is TRBV6-5 and J is TRBJ2-5, with a tentative D call TRBD1 (6 bases). V lost 7 bases and J lost 7, with 10 bases in between. Germline CDR1 reads MNHEY; CDR2 reads SVGAGI. The CDR3 sequence is 11 residues long.

The chain carries TRBV19 and TRBJ2-2, with TRBD1 as a possible D gene (5 bases). Germline V gene data show CDR1 as LNHDA and CDR2 as SQIVND (reference sequence). This CDR3 is 13 amino acids long. Trimming removed 6 bases at V and 2 bases at J, with 7 bases between. CDR3 nucleotides: TGTGCCAGTAGGACAGTTAACACCGGGGAGCTGTTTTTT. This codes for CASRTVNTGELFF.

The chain recombines TRBV6-9 with TRBJ1-2; TRBD1 agrees at 7 bases. Germline V gene sequence: CDR1 MNHGY, CDR2 SVAAGI. V was clipped by 10 bases and J by 5 bases; unmatched bases: 16. The CDR3 has 15 residues. This CDR3 reads CAINQPGQIMYGYTF. The DNA for the CDR3 is TGTGCCATCAACCAGCCGGGACAGATAATGTATGGCTACACCTTC.

The J gene is TRBJ2-7, the V gene TRBV5-1; D not certain. The length of the CDR3 is 13 residues. CDR1 is SGHRS, CDR2 YFSETQ, per germline. Trimming removed 0 bases at V and 6 bases at J, with 10 bases between. This CDR3 is CASSLGNYVEQYF. CDR3 coding DNA: TGCGCCAGCAGCTTGGGCAATTATGTCGAGCAGTACTTC. The whole variable domain, remainder taken from reference TRBV5-1 and TRBJ2-7, is KAGVTQTPRYLIKTRGQQVTLSCSPISGHRSVSWYQQTPGQGLQFLFEYFSETQRNKGNFPGRFSGRQFSNSRSEMNVSTLELGDSALYLCASSLGNYVEQYFGPGTRLTVT.

The chain uses TRBV28 and TRBJ1-4; tentatively, D is TRBD1 (5 bases). Looked up from germline, CDR1 is MDHEN and CDR2 is SYDVKM. Trimming stripped 6 bases from V and 0 bases from J, with 11 bases between. This CDR3 spans 15 amino acids. This CDR3 reads CASSRQYPTNEKLFF. Written as DNA, the CDR3 is TGTGCCAGCAGCCGACAGTACCCAACTAATGAAAAACTGTTTTTT.

V usage is TRBV3-1 and J usage is TRBJ1-2, with D tentatively TRBD1 (5 bases). Germline V lookup: CDR1 LGHDT, CDR2 YNNKEL (reference sequence). With 4 bases removed from V and 3 bases from J, the gap between germline ends came to 24 bases. The CDR3 has 18 amino acids. Written as DNA, the CDR3 is TGTGCCAGCAGCCCCCGGGGGTTTACAGAGGCCTATGACTATGGCTACACCTTC. It codes for CASSPRGFTEAYDYGYTF.

This chain joins TRBV29-1 and TRBJ1-2; D uncertain. CDR1 SQVTM and CDR2 ANQGSEA come from the germline V gene. V lost 5 bases and J 8 bases, leaving 12 bases between the germline ends. CDR3 length equals 11 residues. This CDR3 is CSVIKDGGYTF. The CDR3 region has the DNA TGCAGCGTTATAAAGGACGGGGGCTACACCTTC.

Only one count was recorded for this clonotype. The chain has TRBV5-5 and TRBJ1-6, with a weak D call TRBD1 (5 bases). Per germline, CDR1 SGHKS and CDR2 YYEKEE (reference sequence). This CDR3 is built from 15 residues. Trimming shortened V by 4 bases and J by 6 bases, and 14 bases separated the two germline ends. CDR3 in DNA: TGTGCCAGCAGCGGACGGGGACCCGCTAATTCACCCCTCCACTTT. Translated: CASSGRGPANSPLHF.

The chain couples TRBV9 to TRBJ2-7, with 8 nucleotides matching TRBD2. From germline, CDR1 is SGDLS and CDR2 YYNGEE. V shed 4 bases and J 0 bases; nucleotides not matched to a gene: 6. This CDR3 is 15 amino acids long. The CDR3 sequence is CASSSGGDHSYEQYF. The CDR3 DNA is TGTGCCAGCAGCTCGGGGGGGGACCACTCCTACGAGCAGTACTTC.

This clonotype turned up a few times. One end of the junction varies from germline; a read error may be responsible. The chain couples TRBV5-1 to TRBJ1-1, with D unresolved. The CDR3 is 11 residues long. The germline gives CDR1 SGHRS, CDR2 YFSETQ. CDR3 amino acids: CASSSNVEAFF. Here the CDR3 DNA reads TGTGCCAGCAGCTCGAACGTTGAAGCTTTCTTT.

The genes are TRBV6-1 and TRBJ1-1; D remains ambiguous. V was cut by 1 base and J by 1 base, with 4 bases left in between. The CDR3 has 13 residues. Looked up from germline, CDR1 is MNHNS and CDR2 is SASEGT. This CDR3 reads CASSEGRNTEAFF. The CDR3 bases are TGTGCCAGCAGTGAAGGCAGGAACACTGAAGCTTTCTTT.

The chain recombines TRBV18 with TRBJ2-5; D call uncertain. V was cut by 6 bases and J by 5 bases, with 16 bases left in between. Germline CDR1 KGHSH, CDR2 LQKENI. The CDR3 length is 14 residues. This chain's CDR3 is CASSASFRSETQYF. The CDR3 DNA sequence: TGTGCCAGCTCCGCCTCGTTTAGATCTGAGACCCAGTACTTC.